A single sample is the source of the 24 T cell receptor beta chains below, sequenced in a study of T cell responses to AZD1222 COVID-19 vaccine. Measured with immunoSEQ multiplex PCR; TCRdb has only the in-frame clones, and not every one. The sample holds tens of thousands of clones, about 93% seen once. The sequencing here drew on peripheral blood, taken 28 days after the second AZD1222 dose. The receptors were gathered from an adult who received the AZD1222 COVID-19 vaccine.

The chain has TRBV18 and TRBJ2-7; 8 nucleotides line up with TRBD2. In germline, CDR1 is KGHSH, CDR2 LQKENI. The length of the CDR3 is 16 residues. V shed 0 bases, J shed 2 bases, and the junction held 6 bases outside the gene matches. This CDR3 reads CASSPPERGLTYEQYF. For the CDR3, the DNA is TGTGCCAGCTCACCACCCGAGCGGGGGCTCACCTACGAGCAGTACTTC.

V is TRBV7-9 and J is TRBJ1-2; D perhaps matches TRBD1 (5 bases). The CDR3 has 14 amino acids. CDR1 and CDR2 from the germline V gene are SEHNR and FQNEAQ (reference sequence). Trimming took 5 bases from V and 3 from J, leaving 13 bases between them. The CDR3 here is CASSPRRADYGYTF. The CDR3 DNA reads TGTGCCAGCAGCCCCCGCAGGGCGGACTATGGCTACACCTTC.

The DNA for the CDR3 is TGTGCCAGCAGCCCTTGGACAGGGGATTATGGCTACACCTTC. This sequence encodes CASSPWTGDYGYTF. The chain couples TRBV3-1 (or the pseudogene TRBV3-2) to TRBJ1-2; 9 bases are shared with TRBD1. V lost 4 bases and J lost 5; bases outside the gene matches: 5. CDR1 and CDR2 from the germline V gene are LGHDT and YNNKEL (reference sequence). The CDR3 loop spans 14 amino acids.

The chain couples TRBV4-2 to TRBJ2-3; 9 bases are shared with TRBD2. The CDR3 contains 19 residues. V lost 4 bases and J lost 2; bases outside the gene matches: 16. Germline-derived CDR1 and CDR2 are LGHNA and YNFKEQ. DNA of the CDR3: TGTGCCAGCAGCCGAACATACGATCCGAGCGGGGGGCACACAGATACGCAGTATTTT. Residues: CASSRTYDPSGGHTDTQYF.

The chain combines TRBV27 with TRBJ2-3, with 14 bases that match TRBD2. CDR1 MNHEY and CDR2 SMNVEV come from the germline V gene (reference sequence). V dropped 5 bases and J dropped 6; count of bases not matched to a gene: 10. The CDR3 contains 17 residues. The CDR3 nucleotides read TGTGCCAGCAGTGACCCCGCGACTAGCGGGGGGGTGGATACGCAGTATTTT. Translating it yields CASSDPATSGGVDTQYF.

The V gene is TRBV19, the J gene TRBJ1-5, with 7 nucleotides matching TRBD1. V was pared by 7 bases and J by 5 bases, with 8 bases of the junction left unmatched. Germline V gives CDR1 LNHDA, CDR2 SQIVND (reference sequence). The CDR3 contains 14 residues. The CDR3 bases are TGTGCCAGTAAATTGGGAGGGGGCTATCAGCCCCAGCATTTT. It specifies CASKLGGGYQPQHF.

V usage is TRBV18 and J usage is TRBJ2-7, with D possibly matching TRBD1 (5 bases). Germline CDR1 and CDR2: KGHSH and LQKENI. This CDR3 has 18 amino acids. Trimming shortened V by 3 bases and J by 0 bases, and 21 bases separated the two germline ends. CDR3 coding DNA: TGTGCCAGCTCACCCTCCATAGGGGTCAAGGGTAGCTCCTACGAGCAGTACTTC. It translates to CASSPSIGVKGSSYEQYF.

CDR3 region: CASSWGRGRQDTQYF. The CDR3 DNA reads TGTGCCAGCAGTTGGGGGAGAGGGAGGCAAGATACGCAGTATTTT. The rearrangement joins TRBV6-5 to TRBJ2-3; TRBD2 might be the D (6 bases). Deletions cut 4 bases from V and 5 bases from J, with 16 bases between. The CDR3 is made up of 15 amino acids. Germline-derived CDR1 and CDR2 are MNHEY and SVGAGI.

CDR3 loop: CASSSQKANYGYTF. In DNA form, the CDR3 reads TGTGCCAGCAGCTCTCAGAAGGCTAACTATGGCTACACCTTC. V usage is TRBV5-5 and J usage is TRBJ1-2; D not certain. The CDR3 runs 14 residues. CDR1 and CDR2 (germline): SGHKS, YYEKEE (reference sequence). V lost 3 bases and J 0 bases, leaving 9 bases between the germline ends.

The chain employs TRBV24-1 and TRBJ2-5; TRBD1 is a possible D gene (6 bases). Trimming shortened V by 12 bases and J by 5 bases, and 15 bases separated the two germline ends. Per germline, CDR1 KGHDR and CDR2 SFDVKD. This CDR3 is 12 amino acids long. The CDR3 sequence: CAPPHRDETQYF. The CDR3 DNA reads as TGTGCCCCACCACACAGGGACGAGACCCAGTACTTC.

This chain joins TRBV29-1 and TRBJ1-2, with D maybe TRBD1 (6 bases). This CDR3 comprises 13 residues. V lost 4 bases to trimming and J lost 3 bases, with 12 bases between them. CDR1 and CDR2 from the germline V gene are SQVTM and ANQGSEA. The CDR3 region is CSVGEQGDYGYTF. In DNA, the CDR3 is TGCAGCGTTGGAGAACAGGGAGACTATGGCTACACCTTC.

The V call is TRBV28, the J call TRBJ2-1; 9 nucleotides align to TRBD2. The V segment lost 6 bases and the J segment 0 bases; nucleotides outside the gene matches: 12. CDR1 and CDR2 (germline): MDHEN, SYDVKM. The CDR3 is 18 amino acids. CDR3 protein: CASRGSLAGFSSYNEQFF. CDR3 bases: TGTGCCAGCAGAGGTTCCCTAGCGGGGTTTAGCTCCTACAATGAGCAGTTCTTC.

The genes are TRBV11-2 and TRBJ2-3; TRBD2 matches 9 bases. The germline V gene has CDR1 SGHAT and CDR2 FQNNGV. CDR3 size: 14 residues. V lost 1 base, J lost 4 bases, and 0 bases stayed unmatched. The CDR3 sequence is CASSLGLAADTQYF. CDR3 sequence (DNA): TGTGCCAGCAGCTTAGGACTAGCGGCAGATACGCAGTATTTT.

The chain links TRBV6-5 to TRBJ1-1; 7 bases are shared with TRBD1. The CDR3 consists of 13 residues. Germline loops: CDR1 MNHEY, CDR2 SVGAGI. With 7 bases clipped from V and 8 bases from J, the junction kept 10 bases outside the gene matches. DNA of the CDR3: TGTGCCAGCATCCCTGGGAGGGGGCGAGAAGCTTTCTTT. It encodes CASIPGRGREAFF.

The gene calls are TRBV7-6 and TRBJ2-1; TRBD1 or TRBD2 may be the D gene (5 bases each). CDR1 SGHVS and CDR2 FNYEAQ come from the germline V gene. V lost 1 base, J lost 0 bases, and 19 bases lay in between. The CDR3 has 19 residues. The CDR3 loop is CASSLGLMGRKSSYNEQFF. CDR3 sequence (DNA): TGTGCCAGCAGCTTAGGGCTAATGGGACGGAAGAGCTCCTACAATGAGCAGTTCTTC.

The chain links TRBV19 to TRBJ1-1, with no clear D. The germline gives CDR1 LNHDA, CDR2 SQIVND (reference sequence). The CDR3 runs 15 residues. V lost 6 bases, J lost 3 bases, and 17 bases lay in between. The CDR3 here is CASREVATQDTEAFF. The CDR3 coding sequence is TGTGCCAGTAGGGAGGTGGCCACCCAGGACACTGAAGCTTTCTTT.

The genes are TRBV6-1 and TRBJ1-1; D remains ambiguous. The CDR3 has 14 residues. CDR1 and CDR2 (germline): MNHNS, SASEGT. Between the trimmed V and J ends, which lost 1 base and 2 bases, there was a span of 8 bases. DNA of the CDR3: TGTGCCAGCAGTGAAGGGTGGCGCAACACTGAAGCTTTCTTT. Residues: CASSEGWRNTEAFF.

V usage is TRBV6-2 or TRBV6-3 and J usage is TRBJ2-7; 8 nucleotides line up with TRBD1. In germline, CDR1 is MNHEY, CDR2 SVGEGT. CDR3 length equals 15 residues. V lost 2 bases to trimming and J lost 3 bases; unmatched junction nucleotides: 6. For the CDR3, the DNA is TGTGCCAGCAGTTACCAAAACAGGGGGATCTACGAGCAGTACTTC. This sequence encodes CASSYQNRGIYEQYF.

This chain links TRBV7-9 with TRBJ1-6, with 11 nucleotides matching TRBD1. The CDR3 contains 16 residues. Per the germline V gene, CDR1 is SEHNR and CDR2 is FQNEAQ (reference sequence). The junction had 11 bases not matched to a gene; V was cut back by 7 bases and J by 9 bases. CDR3 in amino acids: CASTQGGTGGGSPLHF. CDR3 in DNA: TGTGCCAGCACCCAGGGGGGGACAGGGGGTGGTTCACCCCTCCACTTT. Complete variable domain (other parts from reference TRBV7-9 and TRBJ1-6): DTGVSQNPRHKITKRGQNVTFRCDPISEHNRLYWYRQTLGQGPEFLTYFQNEAQLEKSRLLSDRFSAERPKGSFSTLEIQRTEQGDSAMYLCASTQGGTGGGSPLHFGNGTRLTVT.

The CDR3 DNA sequence: TGTGCCACCACAATAAATCGTCCCGATAGCAATCAGCCCCAGCATTTT. As protein: CATTINRPDSNQPQHF. The V call is TRBV24-1, the J call TRBJ1-5, with D hard to call. From germline, CDR1 is KGHDR and CDR2 SFDVKD. V lost 8 bases and J lost 0, with 16 bases in between. This CDR3 is 16 amino acids long.

The chain combines TRBV7-9 with TRBJ2-3; D is uncertain. Germline V CDR1 and CDR2: SEHNR, FQNEAQ (reference sequence). This CDR3 is built from 17 residues. V was trimmed by 5 bases and J by 1 base, leaving 19 bases between them. CDR3 DNA: TGTGCCAGCAGCGCCCGCCTTTGGGTTGTCGGCACAGATACGCAGTATTTT. This codes for CASSARLWVVGTDTQYF.

The chain combines TRBV19 with TRBJ2-4; 10 bases match TRBD2. Per germline, CDR1 LNHDA and CDR2 SQIVND (reference sequence). The CDR3 is made up of 14 amino acids. V gave up 3 bases and J gave up 7 bases; unmatched junction bases: 3. The CDR3 nucleotides read TGTGCCAGTAGTATTGCAGCGGGGGGGAACATTCAGTACTTC. Its protein is CASSIAAGGNIQYF.

The rearrangement links TRBV7-6 to TRBJ2-7; tentatively, D is TRBD1 (7 bases). Germline V gene sequence: CDR1 SGHVS, CDR2 FNYEAQ. V dropped 1 base and J dropped 2 bases, with 12 bases sitting between them. CDR3 size: 15 residues. In DNA, the CDR3 is TGTGCCAGCAGCTTAGGGACAGGAGGGCCCTACGAGCAGTACTTC. Protein sequence: CASSLGTGGPYEQYF.

The gene calls are TRBV18 and TRBJ2-4, with 11 positions matching TRBD2. Looked up from germline, CDR1 is KGHSH and CDR2 is LQKENI. The length of the CDR3 is 15 residues. After removal of 5 bases from V and 4 bases from J, the junction contained 4 bases not matched to a gene. The CDR3 loop is CASSTGTSGKNIQYF. The CDR3 DNA follows: TGTGCCAGCTCAACTGGGACTAGCGGTAAAAACATTCAGTACTTC.